This T cell receptor (beta chain) derives from a study of CD8+CD57+ T cells in acquired aplastic anemia. For CDR3 and TCR beta VDJ profiling, genomic DNA was the template used. Using its own MiXCR run on the reads, TCRdb lists one record per CDR3 protein. The sample lists under 200,000 distinct CDR3 sequences; approximately 48% were seen once. Patients included in sequencing had previously demonstrated CD8+CD57+ cell expansion by flow cytometry. Germline V lookup: CDR1 SGHDN, CDR2 FVKESK. V was clipped by 2 bases and J by 0 bases, with 7 bases between them. The CDR3 extends over 14 amino acids. This TCR was recovered from a human donor with aplastic anemia. Sequenced input: sorted CD4+, CD8+, or CD8+CD57+ T cells (not recorded which) from PBMCs. The J gene is TRBJ1-2, the V gene TRBV14; D is uncertain. DNA of the CDR3: TGTGCCAGCAGCCAACGTCTAGCTAACTATGGCTACACCTTC. Its translation is CASSQRLANYGYTF.